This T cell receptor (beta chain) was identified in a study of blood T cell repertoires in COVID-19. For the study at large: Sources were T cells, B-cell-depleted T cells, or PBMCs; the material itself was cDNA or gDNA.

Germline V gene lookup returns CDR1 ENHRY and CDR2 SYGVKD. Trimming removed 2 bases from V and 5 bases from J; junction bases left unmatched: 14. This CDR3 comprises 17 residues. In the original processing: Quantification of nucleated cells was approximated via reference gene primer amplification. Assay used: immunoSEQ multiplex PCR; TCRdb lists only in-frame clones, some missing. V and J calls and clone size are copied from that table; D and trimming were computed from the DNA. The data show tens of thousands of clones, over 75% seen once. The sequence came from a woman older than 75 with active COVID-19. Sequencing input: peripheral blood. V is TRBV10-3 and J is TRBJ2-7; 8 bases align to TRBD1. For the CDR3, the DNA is TGTGCCATCAGTGAGCCCCCACAAGGACAGGGTTGGCACGAGCAGTACGTC. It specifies CAISEPPQGQGWHEQYV.